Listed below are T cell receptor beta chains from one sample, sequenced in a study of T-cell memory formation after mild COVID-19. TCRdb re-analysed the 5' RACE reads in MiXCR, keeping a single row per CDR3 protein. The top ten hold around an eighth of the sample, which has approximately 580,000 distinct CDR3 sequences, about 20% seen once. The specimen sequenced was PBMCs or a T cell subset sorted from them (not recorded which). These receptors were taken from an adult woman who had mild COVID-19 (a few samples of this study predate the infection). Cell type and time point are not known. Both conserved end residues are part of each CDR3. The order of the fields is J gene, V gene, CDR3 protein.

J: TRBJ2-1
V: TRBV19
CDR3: CASSIGQVIARGEQFF

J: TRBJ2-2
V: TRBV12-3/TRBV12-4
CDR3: CASSSFAGGRYTGELFF

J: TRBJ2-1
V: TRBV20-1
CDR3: CSATPPGLAGAGEQFF

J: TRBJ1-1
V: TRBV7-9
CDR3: CASSRGYEAFF

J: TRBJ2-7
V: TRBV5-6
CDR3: CASSLGRLSYEQYF

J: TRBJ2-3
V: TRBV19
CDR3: CASSIAYSTGTDTQYF

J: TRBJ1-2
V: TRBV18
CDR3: CASSSTDRKDGYTF

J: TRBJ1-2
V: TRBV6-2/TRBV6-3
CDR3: CASRRPGSPYGYTF

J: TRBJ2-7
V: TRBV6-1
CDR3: CASSEGGHEQYF

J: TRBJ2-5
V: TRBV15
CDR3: CATSRPPGGRETQYF

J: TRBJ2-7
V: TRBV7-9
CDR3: CASSLVGQSSYEQYF

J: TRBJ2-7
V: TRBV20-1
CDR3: CSAREVSGVWEQYF

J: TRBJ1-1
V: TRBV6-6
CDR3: CASSWTGGYTEAFF

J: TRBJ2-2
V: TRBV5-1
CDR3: CASSSPSGRNTGELFF

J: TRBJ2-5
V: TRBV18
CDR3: CASSLDRGETQYF

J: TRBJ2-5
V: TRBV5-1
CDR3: CASSFDRTGIGETQYF

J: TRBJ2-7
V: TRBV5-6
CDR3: CASSGGLAGEQYF

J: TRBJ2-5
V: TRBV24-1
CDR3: CAALDRRGTQYF

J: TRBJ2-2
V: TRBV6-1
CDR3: CASSRMAGELFF

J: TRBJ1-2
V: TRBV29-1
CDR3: CSVDSLGYGYTF

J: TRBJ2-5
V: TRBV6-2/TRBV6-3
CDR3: CASSDLRQETQYF

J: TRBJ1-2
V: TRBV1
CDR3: CTSSRRRGGYGYTF

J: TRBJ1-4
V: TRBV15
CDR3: CATNVNRFEKLFF

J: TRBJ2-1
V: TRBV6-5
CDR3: CASSYEGNGYNEQFF

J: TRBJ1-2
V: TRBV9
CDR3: CASSVEAGGQSGYTF

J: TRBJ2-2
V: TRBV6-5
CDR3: CASSRLAGGGTGELFF

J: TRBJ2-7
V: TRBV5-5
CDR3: CASSPPPGGGAYEQYF

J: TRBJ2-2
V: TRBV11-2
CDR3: CASSRTSGSGELFF

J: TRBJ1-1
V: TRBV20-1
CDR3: CSARWQGGDTEAFF

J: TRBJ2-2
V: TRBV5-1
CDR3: CASSLVPSGHNTGELFF

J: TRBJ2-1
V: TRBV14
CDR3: CASSPQGLADRYNEQFF

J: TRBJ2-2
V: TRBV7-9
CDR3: CASRTTSGTSNTGELFF

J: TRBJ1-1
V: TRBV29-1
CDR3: CSVGRLVNTEAFF

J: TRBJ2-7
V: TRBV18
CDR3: CASSQKQQGVEQYF

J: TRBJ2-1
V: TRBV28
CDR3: CASSPRTGTLGFF

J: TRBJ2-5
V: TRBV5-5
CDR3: CASSAASLETQYF

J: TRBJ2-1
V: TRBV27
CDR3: CASSFQGIQQFF

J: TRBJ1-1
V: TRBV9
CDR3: CASSHSQGSGRGTEAFF

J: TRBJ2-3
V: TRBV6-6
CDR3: CASKVGRVTDTQYF

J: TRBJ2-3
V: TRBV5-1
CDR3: CASSLGLAGTQYF

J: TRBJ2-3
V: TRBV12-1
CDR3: CASISTSGRPLPQYF

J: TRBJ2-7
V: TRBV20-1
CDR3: CSATPIAGHTLGEQYF

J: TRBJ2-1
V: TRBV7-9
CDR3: CASSRLQGNSYNEQFF

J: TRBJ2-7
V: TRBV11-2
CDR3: CASSLGWTDDSYEQYF

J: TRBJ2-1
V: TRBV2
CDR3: CASKVVRDSEQFF

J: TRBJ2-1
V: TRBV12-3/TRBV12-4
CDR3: CASSSRTGQGWNEQFF

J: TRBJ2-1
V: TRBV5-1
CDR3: CASSLGWADEQFF

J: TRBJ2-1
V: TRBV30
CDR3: CAWSVGAGINEQFF

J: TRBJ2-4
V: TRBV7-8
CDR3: CASSSGQRNIQYF

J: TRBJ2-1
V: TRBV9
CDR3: CASSALAGLYNEQFF

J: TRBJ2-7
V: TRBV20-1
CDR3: CSARDGRDRDYEQYF

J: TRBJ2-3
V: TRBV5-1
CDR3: CASSHDGTREDTQYF